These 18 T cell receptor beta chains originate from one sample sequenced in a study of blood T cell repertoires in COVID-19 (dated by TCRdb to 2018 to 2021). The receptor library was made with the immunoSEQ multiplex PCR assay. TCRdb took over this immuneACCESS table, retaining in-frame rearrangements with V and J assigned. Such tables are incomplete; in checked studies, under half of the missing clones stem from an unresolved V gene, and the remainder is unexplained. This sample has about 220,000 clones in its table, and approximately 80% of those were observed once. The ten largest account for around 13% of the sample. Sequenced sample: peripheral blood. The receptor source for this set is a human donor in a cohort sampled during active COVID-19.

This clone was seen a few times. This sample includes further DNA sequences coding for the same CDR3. CDR3 bases: TGTGCCAGCAGTTTGGGCAGGTCCAACTATGGCTACACCTTC. It translates to CASSLGRSNYGYTF. V gene TRBV28 combines with J gene TRBJ1-2, with D unclear. The germline CDR1 and CDR2 sequences are MDHEN and SYDVKM. Trimming removed 3 bases from V and 2 bases from J, with 10 bases in between. This CDR3 is 14 amino acids long.

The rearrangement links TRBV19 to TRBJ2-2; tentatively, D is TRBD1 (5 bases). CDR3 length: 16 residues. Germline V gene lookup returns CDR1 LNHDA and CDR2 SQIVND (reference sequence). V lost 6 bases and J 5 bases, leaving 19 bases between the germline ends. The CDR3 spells CASSMAPRAATGELFF. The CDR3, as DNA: TGTGCCAGTAGCATGGCCCCCAGGGCGGCAACCGGGGAGCTGTTTTTT.

CDR3 loop: CASSSLRGFAGELFF. CDR3 nucleotides: TGTGCCAGCAGTTCTTTAAGGGGTTTCGCCGGGGAGCTGTTTTTT. The chain has TRBV7-9 and TRBJ2-2; D is possibly TRBD1 (5 bases). Germline assignment: CDR1 SEHNR and CDR2 FQNEAQ (reference sequence). The length of the CDR3 is 15 residues. Trimming stripped 6 bases from V and 6 bases from J, with 17 bases between. The full variable domain, with the rest looked up from reference TRBV7-9 and TRBJ2-2, is DTGVSQNPRHKITKRGQNVTFRCDPISEHNRLYWYRQTLGQGPEFLTYFQNEAQLEKSRLLSDRFSAERPKGSFSTLEIQRTEQGDSAMYLCASSSLRGFAGELFFGEGSRLTVL.

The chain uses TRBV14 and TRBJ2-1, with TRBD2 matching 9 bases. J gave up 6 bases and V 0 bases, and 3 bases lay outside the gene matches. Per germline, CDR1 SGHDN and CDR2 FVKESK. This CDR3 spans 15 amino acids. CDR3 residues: CASSQEAGGINEQFF. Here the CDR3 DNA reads TGTGCCAGCAGCCAAGAAGCGGGAGGTATCAATGAGCAGTTCTTC.

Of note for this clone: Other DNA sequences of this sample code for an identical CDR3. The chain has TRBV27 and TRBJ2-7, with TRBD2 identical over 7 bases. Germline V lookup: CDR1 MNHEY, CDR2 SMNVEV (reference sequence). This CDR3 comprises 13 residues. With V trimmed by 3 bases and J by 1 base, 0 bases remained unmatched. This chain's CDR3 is CASSFGGSYEQYF. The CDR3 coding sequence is TGTGCCAGCAGTTTCGGGGGGTCCTACGAGCAGTACTTC.

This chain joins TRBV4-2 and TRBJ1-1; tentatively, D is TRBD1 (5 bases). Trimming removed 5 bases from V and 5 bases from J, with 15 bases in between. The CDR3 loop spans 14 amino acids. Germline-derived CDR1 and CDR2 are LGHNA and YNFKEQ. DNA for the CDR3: TGTGCCAGCAGCTTCAGTGCTGGGGCGACTGAAGCTTTCTTT. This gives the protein CASSFSAGATEAFF.

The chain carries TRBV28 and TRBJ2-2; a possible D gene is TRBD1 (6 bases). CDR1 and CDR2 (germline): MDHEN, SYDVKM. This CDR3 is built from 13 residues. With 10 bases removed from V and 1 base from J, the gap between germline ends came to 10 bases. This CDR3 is CATKQGNTGELFF. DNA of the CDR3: TGTGCCACCAAACAGGGGAACACCGGGGAGCTGTTTTTT.

Written as DNA, the CDR3 is TGTGCCAGCAGTTTTGACAGGGGCGCGGGAGCTTTCTTT. Translating gives CASSFDRGAGAFF. V gene TRBV27 combines with J gene TRBJ1-1; TRBD1 matches at 8 bases. Germline assignment: CDR1 MNHEY and CDR2 SMNVEV (reference sequence). CDR3 length equals 13 residues. V shed 3 bases and J 10 bases; nucleotides not matched to a gene: 7.

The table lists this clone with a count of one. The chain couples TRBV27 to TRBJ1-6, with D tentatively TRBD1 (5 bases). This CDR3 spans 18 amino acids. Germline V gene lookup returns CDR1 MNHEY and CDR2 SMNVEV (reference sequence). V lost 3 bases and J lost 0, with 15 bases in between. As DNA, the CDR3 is TGTGCCAGCAGTTTCCTCGACAGAAGCAGCTCCTATAATTCACCCCTCCACTTT. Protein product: CASSFLDRSSSYNSPLHF.

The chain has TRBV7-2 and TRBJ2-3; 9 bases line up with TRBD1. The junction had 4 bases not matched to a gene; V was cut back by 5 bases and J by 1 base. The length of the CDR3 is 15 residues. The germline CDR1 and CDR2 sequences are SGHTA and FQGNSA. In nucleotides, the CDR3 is TGTGCCAGCAGCCCTAGGACAGGGGGCACAGATACGCAGTATTTT. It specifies CASSPRTGGTDTQYF.

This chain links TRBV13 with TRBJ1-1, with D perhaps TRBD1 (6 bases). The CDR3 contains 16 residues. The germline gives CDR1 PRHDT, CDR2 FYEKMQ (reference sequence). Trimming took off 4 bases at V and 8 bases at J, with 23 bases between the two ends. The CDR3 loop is CASSYRGGGTTLEAFF. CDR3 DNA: TGTGCCAGCAGCTACCGGGGGGGCGGCACGACTCTAGAAGCTTTCTTT.

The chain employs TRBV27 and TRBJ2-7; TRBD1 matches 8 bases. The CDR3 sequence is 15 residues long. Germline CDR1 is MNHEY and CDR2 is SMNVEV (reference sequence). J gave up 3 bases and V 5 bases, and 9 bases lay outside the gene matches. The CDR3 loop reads CASSLVGTGLYEQYF. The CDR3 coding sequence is TGTGCCAGCAGTCTTGTCGGGACAGGTCTCTACGAGCAGTACTTC.

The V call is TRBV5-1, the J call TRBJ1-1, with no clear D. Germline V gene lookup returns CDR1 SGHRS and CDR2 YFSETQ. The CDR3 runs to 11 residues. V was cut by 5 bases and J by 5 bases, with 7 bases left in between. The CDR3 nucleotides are TGCGCCAGCAGAAGGGAGACTGAAGCTTTCTTT. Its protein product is CASRRETEAFF.

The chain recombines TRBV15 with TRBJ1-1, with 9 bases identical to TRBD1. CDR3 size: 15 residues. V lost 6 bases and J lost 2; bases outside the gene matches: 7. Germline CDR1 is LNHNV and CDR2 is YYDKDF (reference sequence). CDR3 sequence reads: CATSYGTGFNTEAFF. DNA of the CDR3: TGTGCCACCAGTTACGGGACAGGGTTTAACACTGAAGCTTTCTTT.

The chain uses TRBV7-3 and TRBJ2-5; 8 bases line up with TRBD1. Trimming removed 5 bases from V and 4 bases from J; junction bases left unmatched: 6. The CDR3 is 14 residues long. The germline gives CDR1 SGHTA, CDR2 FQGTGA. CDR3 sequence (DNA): TGTGCCAGCAGCCAACAGGGGGAAGGAGAGACCCAGTACTTC. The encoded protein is CASSQQGEGETQYF.

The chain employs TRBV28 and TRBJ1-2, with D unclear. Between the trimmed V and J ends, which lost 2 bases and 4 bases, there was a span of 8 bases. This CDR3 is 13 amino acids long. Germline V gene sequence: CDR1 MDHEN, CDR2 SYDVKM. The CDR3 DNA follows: TGTGCCAGCAGTTTACAGGCCCCCTATGGCTACACCTTC. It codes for CASSLQAPYGYTF.

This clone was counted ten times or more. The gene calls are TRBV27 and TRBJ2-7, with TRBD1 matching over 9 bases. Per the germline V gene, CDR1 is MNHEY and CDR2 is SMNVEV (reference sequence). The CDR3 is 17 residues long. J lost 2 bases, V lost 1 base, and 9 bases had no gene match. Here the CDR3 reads CASSLLDRDRVTYEQYF. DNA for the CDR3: TGTGCCAGCAGTTTATTAGATCGGGACAGGGTCACCTACGAGCAGTACTTC.

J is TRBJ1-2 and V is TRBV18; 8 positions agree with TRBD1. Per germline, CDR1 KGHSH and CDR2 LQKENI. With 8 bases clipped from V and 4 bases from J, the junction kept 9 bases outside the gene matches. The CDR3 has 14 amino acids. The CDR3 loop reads CASAPSGTGYGYTF. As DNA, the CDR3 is TGTGCCAGCGCGCCCTCCGGGACAGGCTATGGCTACACCTTC.